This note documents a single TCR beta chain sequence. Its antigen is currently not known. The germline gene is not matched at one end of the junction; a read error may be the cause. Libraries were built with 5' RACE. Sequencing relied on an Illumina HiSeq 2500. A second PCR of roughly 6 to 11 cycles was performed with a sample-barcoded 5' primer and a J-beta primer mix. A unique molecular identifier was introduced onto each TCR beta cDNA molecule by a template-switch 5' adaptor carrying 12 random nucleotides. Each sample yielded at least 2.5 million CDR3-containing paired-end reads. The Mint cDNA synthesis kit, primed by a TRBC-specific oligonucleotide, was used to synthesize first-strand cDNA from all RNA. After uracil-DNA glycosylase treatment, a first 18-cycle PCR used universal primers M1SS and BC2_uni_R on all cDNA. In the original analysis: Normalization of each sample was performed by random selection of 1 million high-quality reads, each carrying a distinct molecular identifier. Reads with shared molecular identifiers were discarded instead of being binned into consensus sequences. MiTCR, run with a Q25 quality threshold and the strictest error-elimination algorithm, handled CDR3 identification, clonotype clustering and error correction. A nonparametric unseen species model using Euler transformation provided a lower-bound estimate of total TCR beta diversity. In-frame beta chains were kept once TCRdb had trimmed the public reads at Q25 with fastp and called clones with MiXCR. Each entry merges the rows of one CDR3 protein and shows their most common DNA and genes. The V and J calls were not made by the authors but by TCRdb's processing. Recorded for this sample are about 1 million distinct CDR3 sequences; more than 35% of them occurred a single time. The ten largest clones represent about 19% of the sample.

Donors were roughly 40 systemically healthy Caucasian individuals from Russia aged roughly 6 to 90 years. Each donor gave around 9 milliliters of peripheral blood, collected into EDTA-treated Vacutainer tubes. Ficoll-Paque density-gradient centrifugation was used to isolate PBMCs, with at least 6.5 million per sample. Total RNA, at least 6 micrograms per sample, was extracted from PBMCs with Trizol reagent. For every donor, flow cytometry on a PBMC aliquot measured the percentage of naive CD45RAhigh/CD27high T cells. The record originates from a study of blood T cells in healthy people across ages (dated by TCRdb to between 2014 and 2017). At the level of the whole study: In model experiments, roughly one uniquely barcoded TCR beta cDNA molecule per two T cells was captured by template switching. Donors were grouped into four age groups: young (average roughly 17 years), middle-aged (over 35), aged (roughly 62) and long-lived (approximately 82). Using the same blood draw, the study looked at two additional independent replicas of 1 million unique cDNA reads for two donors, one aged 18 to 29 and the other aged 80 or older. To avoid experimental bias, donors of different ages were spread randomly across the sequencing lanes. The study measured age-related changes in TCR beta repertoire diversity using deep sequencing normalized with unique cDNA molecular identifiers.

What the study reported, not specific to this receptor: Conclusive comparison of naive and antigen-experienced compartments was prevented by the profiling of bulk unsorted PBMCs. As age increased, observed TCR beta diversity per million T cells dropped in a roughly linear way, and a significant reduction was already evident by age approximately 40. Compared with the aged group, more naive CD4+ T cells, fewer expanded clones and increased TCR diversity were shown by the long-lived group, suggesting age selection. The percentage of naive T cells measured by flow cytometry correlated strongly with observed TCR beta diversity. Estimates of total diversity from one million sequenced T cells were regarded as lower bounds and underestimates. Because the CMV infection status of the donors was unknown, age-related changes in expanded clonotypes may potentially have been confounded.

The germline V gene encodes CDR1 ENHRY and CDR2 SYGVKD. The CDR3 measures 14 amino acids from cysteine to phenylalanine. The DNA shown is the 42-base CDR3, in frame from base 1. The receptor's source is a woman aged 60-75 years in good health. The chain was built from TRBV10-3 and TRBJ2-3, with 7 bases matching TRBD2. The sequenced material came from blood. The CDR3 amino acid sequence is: CAISLTSSTDTQYF. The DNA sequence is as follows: TGTGCCATCAGCCTGACTAGCAGCACGGATACGCAGTATTTT.